This T cell receptor (beta chain) was profiled in a study of blood T cell repertoires in COVID-19. As handled by the study authors: Amplifying reference gene primers gave estimates of nucleated cell counts. The method was immunoSEQ multiplex PCR; TCRdb's version includes in-frame clones alone and lacks a portion of them. V and J calls and clone size come straight from that table; D and trimming were deduced from the DNA. The sample has 110,000 to 150,000 clones, around 80% seen once. Germline V lookup: CDR1 SGHTA, CDR2 FQGNSA. The ends were cut back, 7 bases at V and 0 bases at J, with 10 bases in the middle. CDR3 size: 14 residues.

Sequencing used peripheral blood. This receptor was taken from a man aged 60 to 75 with active or convalescent COVID-19. The chain links TRBV7-2 to TRBJ2-1; no definite D call. CDR3 coding DNA: TGTGCCAGCACCAATCCGAGCTCCTACAATGAGCAGTTCTTC. This sequence encodes CASTNPSSYNEQFF.